This entry lists 30 T cell receptor beta chains sequenced from one sample in a study of control samples from healthy donors and cancer patients. The assay was immunoSEQ multiplex PCR, and TCRdb's table has in-frame clones only and misses some. The repertoire includes 150,000 to 180,000 clones, approximately 93% of them detected once, and 5.7% sits in the top ten. The material sequenced was blood. Receptors were obtained from a man aged 40-49 years in good health.

The J gene is TRBJ1-2, the V gene TRBV12-3 or TRBV12-4; D gene uncertain. Trimming shortened V by 6 bases and J by 9 bases, and 11 bases separated the two germline ends. There are 11 residues in the CDR3. The CDR3 reads CASSPGGSYTF. The CDR3 nucleotides are TGTGCCAGCAGCCCCGGAGGGAGCTACACCTTC.

This rearrangement joins TRBV4-3 to TRBJ2-7; 12 nucleotides match TRBD2. CDR3 length: 16 amino acids. Germline V lookup: CDR1 LGHNA, CDR2 YSLEER. The V and J ends lost 0 bases and 7 bases, in that order; junction bases with no gene match: 7. The CDR3 bases are TGCGCCAGCAGCCAAGACACTAGCGGGGGGCCGGGGGAGCAGTACTTC. This encodes CASSQDTSGGPGEQYF.

The chain joins TRBV10-3 to TRBJ1-5; D is unresolved. V lost 6 bases and J lost 7, with 10 bases in between. This CDR3 is 12 amino acids long. Germline V lookup: CDR1 ENHRY, CDR2 SYGVKD. CDR3 DNA: TGTGCCATCAGCCGTGACACCCAGCCCCAGCATTTT. Its protein is CAISRDTQPQHF.

The J gene is TRBJ2-5, the V gene TRBV12-5; D is perhaps TRBD1 (6 bases). The CDR3 loop spans 15 amino acids. V lost 2 bases, J lost 2 bases, and 12 bases lay in between. CDR1 LGHNT and CDR2 FRNRAP come from the germline V gene. In nucleotides, the CDR3 is TGTGCTAGTGGTTTGTTTCGGACAGCACAAGAGACCCAGTACTTC. Its protein is CASGLFRTAQETQYF. The complete variable domain, with remaining parts taken from reference TRBV12-5 and TRBJ2-5, reads DARVTQTPRHKVTEMGQEVTMRCQPILGHNTVFWYRQTMMQGLELLAYFRNRAPLDDSGMPKDRFSAEMPDATLATLKIQPSEPRDSAVYFCASGLFRTAQETQYFGPGTRLLVL.

This chain joins TRBV6-1 and TRBJ1-6, with a tentative D call TRBD1 (5 bases). Per the germline V gene, CDR1 is MNHNS and CDR2 is SASEGT. The CDR3 sequence is 17 residues long. The V and J ends lost 0 bases and 7 bases respectively, with 16 bases between them. CDR3 nucleotide sequence: TGTGCCAGCAGTGAAGCGTGGGGTTCGGAGGGGAATTCACCCCTCCACTTT. Protein product: CASSEAWGSEGNSPLHF.

The chain employs TRBV5-6 and TRBJ1-5, with a weak D call TRBD1 (5 bases). This CDR3 is 13 amino acids long. The germline V gene has CDR1 SGHDT and CDR2 YYEEEE. With 3 bases removed from V and 7 bases from J, the gap between germline ends came to 11 bases. The CDR3 spells CASSSGPGQPQHF. The CDR3, as DNA: TGTGCCAGCAGCTCGGGGCCGGGGCAGCCCCAGCATTTT. The full variable domain, with the rest looked up from reference TRBV5-6 and TRBJ1-5, is DAGVTQSPTHLIKTRGQQVTLRCSPKSGHDTVSWYQQALGQGPQFIFQYYEEEERQRGNFPDRFSGHQFPNYSSELNVNALLLGDSALYLCASSSGPGQPQHFGDGTRLSIL.

This chain connects TRBV5-5 to TRBJ2-3, with D hard to call. The CDR3 runs 12 residues. The ends were cut back, 5 bases at V and 5 bases at J, with 9 bases in the middle. CDR1 SGHKS and CDR2 YYEKEE come from the germline V gene (reference sequence). CDR3: CASSPDLDTQYF. The CDR3 DNA reads TGTGCCAGCAGTCCCGACCTAGATACGCAGTATTTT.

The chain employs TRBV7-2 and TRBJ1-3; D is perhaps TRBD1 (5 bases). Germline V gene lookup returns CDR1 SGHTA and CDR2 FQGNSA. Trimming removed 2 bases at V and 0 bases at J, with 11 bases between. The CDR3 runs 16 residues. The CDR3 spells CASSLTAGHSGNTIYF. The CDR3 DNA follows: TGTGCCAGCAGCTTAACTGCAGGGCACTCTGGAAACACCATATATTTT. Using reference TRBV7-2 and TRBJ1-3 for the parts outside the CDR3, the full variable domain is GAGVSQSPSNKVTEKGKDVELRCDPISGHTALYWYRQSLGQGLEFLIYFQGNSAPDKSGLPSDRFSAERTGGSVSTLTIQRTQQEDSAVYLCASSLTAGHSGNTIYFGEGSWLTVV.

The rearrangement links TRBV27 to TRBJ1-1, with D tentatively TRBD1 (6 bases). V shed 0 bases and J shed 7 bases, with 15 bases lying between them. Looked up from germline, CDR1 is MNHEY and CDR2 is SMNVEV (reference sequence). CDR3 length: 15 amino acids. CDR3 in DNA: TGTGCCAGCAGTTTATCGATTGTGGGGGGCGGTGAAGCTTTCTTT. It specifies CASSLSIVGGGEAFF.

The chain employs TRBV2 and TRBJ1-2, with 7 positions matching TRBD1. The CDR3 is 15 amino acids. V lost 2 bases, J lost 4 bases, and 7 bases stayed unmatched. CDR1 SNHLY and CDR2 FYNNEI come from the germline V gene. The CDR3 DNA is TGTGCCAGCAGTGAAAACCCAAGGGGGCTCTATGGCTACACCTTC. Amino acids: CASSENPRGLYGYTF. Variable domain in full (rest from reference TRBV2 and TRBJ1-2): EPEVTQTPSHQVTQMGQEVILRCVPISNHLYFYWYRQILGQKVEFLVSFYNNEISEKSEIFDDQFSVERPDGSNFTLKIRSTKLEDSAMYFCASSENPRGLYGYTFGSGTRLTVV.

V is TRBV9 and J is TRBJ2-5, with 7 bases identical to TRBD2. This CDR3 has 15 residues. The germline gives CDR1 SGDLS, CDR2 YYNGEE. V was pared by 3 bases and J by 5 bases, with 10 bases of the junction left unmatched. As DNA, the CDR3 is TGTGCCAGCAGCGCTAGCGGTGGTCCGGGGGAGACCCAGTACTTC. This sequence encodes CASSASGGPGETQYF.

The rearrangement joins TRBV4-2 to TRBJ2-6; no definite D call. V lost 8 bases and J 0 bases, leaving 5 bases between the germline ends. Germline lookup yields CDR1 LGHNA and CDR2 YNFKEQ. There are 13 residues in the CDR3. The CDR3 is CASSNSGANVLTF. CDR3 bases: TGTGCCAGCTCTAACTCTGGGGCCAACGTCCTGACTTTC.

V and J are TRBV4-3 and TRBJ2-2; D might be TRBD2 (6 bases). The germline V and J ends were trimmed by 9 bases and 0 bases, with 14 bases remaining between them. The CDR3 is made up of 15 amino acids. Germline loops: CDR1 LGHNA, CDR2 YSLEER. CDR3 sequence reads: CASSHGGPNTGELFF. The CDR3 coding sequence is TGCGCCAGTTCACACGGGGGACCGAACACCGGGGAGCTGTTTTTT.

The gene calls are TRBV25-1 and TRBJ2-4, with TRBD1 matching over 7 bases. V was pared by 4 bases and J by 0 bases, with 12 bases of the junction left unmatched. The CDR3 runs to 18 residues. Per the germline V gene, CDR1 is MGHDK and CDR2 is SYGVNS. The CDR3 nucleotides are TGTGCCAGCAGTGCGCCGGGACAGAGCTCTCTAGCCAAAAACATTCAGTACTTC. Translation: CASSAPGQSSLAKNIQYF.

The chain links TRBV7-2 to TRBJ2-7; 12 nucleotides match TRBD1. Germline V lookup: CDR1 SGHTA, CDR2 FQGNSA. With V trimmed by 5 bases and J by 4 bases, 12 bases remained unmatched. This CDR3 is built from 17 residues. The CDR3 bases are TGTGCCAGCAGCCATAGGGTCGGGACAGGGGGCTTATACGAGCAGTACTTC. As protein: CASSHRVGTGGLYEQYF. Complete variable domain (other parts from reference TRBV7-2 and TRBJ2-7): GAGVSQSPSNKVTEKGKDVELRCDPISGHTALYWYRQSLGQGLEFLIYFQGNSAPDKSGLPSDRFSAERTGGSVSTLTIQRTQQEDSAVYLCASSHRVGTGGLYEQYFGPGTRLTVT.

The table lists this clone with a count of one. The CDR3 DNA follows: TGTGCCAGCAGCTACATACCGGGCAACACCATATATTTT. This gives the protein CASSYIPGNTIYF. The chain combines TRBV7-2 with TRBJ1-3; D ambiguous. Germline V CDR1 and CDR2: SGHTA, FQGNSA. The CDR3 loop spans 13 amino acids. Trimming left V 4 bases short and J 7 bases short, with 11 bases between.

This sequence joins TRBV7-2 and TRBJ1-5; no reliable D call. This CDR3 has 12 amino acids. Germline-derived CDR1 and CDR2 are SGHTA and FQGNSA. Trimming cost V 2 bases and J 10 bases, with 9 bases left between them. The CDR3 sequence: CASSLTGSPQHF. The CDR3, as DNA: TGTGCCAGCAGCTTAACGGGTAGTCCCCAGCATTTT.

The V and J genes are TRBV7-8 and TRBJ2-3; possible D gene TRBD2, 7 bases. CDR1 is SGHVS and CDR2 is FQNEAQ in the germline V gene. CDR3 length: 18 amino acids. V lost 1 base to trimming and J lost 6 bases, with 23 bases between them. CDR3 bases: TGTGCCAGCAGCTTAGGGGAGGGGGGTGCCCTTTTGGCTGATACGCAGTATTTT. Its protein product is CASSLGEGGALLADTQYF.

This chain joins TRBV14 and TRBJ1-2; D is ambiguous. The V gene's germline CDR1 is SGHDN and CDR2 FVKESK. V dropped 1 base and J dropped 8 bases, with 17 bases sitting between them. This CDR3 has 15 residues. The CDR3 loop reads CASSQVRFSEEGYTF. CDR3 DNA: TGTGCCAGCAGCCAAGTTCGTTTCTCGGAAGAGGGCTACACCTTC.

The V and J genes are TRBV19 and TRBJ1-6, with 7 positions matching TRBD1. Germline V gives CDR1 LNHDA, CDR2 SQIVND (reference sequence). V shed 6 bases and J 8 bases; nucleotides not matched to a gene: 7. The CDR3 spans 14 residues. CDR3: CASRPGQSDSPLHF. CDR3 DNA: TGTGCCAGTAGACCGGGACAGAGTGATTCACCCCTCCACTTT.

This clone was recorded once. V gene TRBV10-2 combines with J gene TRBJ2-3; maybe TRBD2 (7 bases). This CDR3 comprises 15 residues. Germline V CDR1 and CDR2: WSHSY, SAAADI. V was shortened by 8 bases and J by 3 bases, with 18 bases between the two germline ends. The CDR3 sequence: CASRWGGAGTDTQYF. In nucleotides, the CDR3 is TGCGCCAGCCGATGGGGGGGGGCGGGGACAGATACGCAGTATTTT.

V is TRBV19 and J is TRBJ2-3, with D maybe TRBD1 (6 bases). Germline CDR1 LNHDA, CDR2 SQIVND (reference sequence). The CDR3 consists of 15 residues. The V gene lost 6 bases and the J gene lost 2 bases, with 15 bases spanning the gap. CDR3 in amino acids: CASSPRDKITDTQYF. CDR3 DNA: TGTGCCAGTAGCCCTCGGGACAAGATCACAGATACGCAGTATTTT.

This chain joins TRBV6-5 and TRBJ2-7; the D gene is possibly TRBD2 (6 bases). Germline loops: CDR1 MNHEY, CDR2 SVGAGI. This CDR3 spans 15 amino acids. Trimming stripped 0 bases from V and 4 bases from J, with 13 bases between. The CDR3 loop reads CASSYSRTTTYEQYF. The DNA of the CDR3 is TGTGCCAGCAGTTACTCGAGGACTACCACGTACGAGCAGTACTTC.

This chain joins TRBV7-3 and TRBJ1-1; D gene uncertain. V was clipped by 0 bases and J by 6 bases, with 11 bases between them. The CDR3 has 14 amino acids. Germline lookup yields CDR1 SGHTA and CDR2 FQGTGA. CDR3 amino acids: CASSLTPLRSEAFF. Here the CDR3 DNA reads TGTGCCAGCAGCTTAACTCCCCTCCGATCTGAAGCTTTCTTT.

This clone was observed a handful of times. The chain uses TRBV5-1 and TRBJ1-4; D is ambiguous. CDR3 size: 13 residues. Germline V lookup: CDR1 SGHRS, CDR2 YFSETQ. Deletions cut 4 bases from V and 5 bases from J, with 9 bases between. The CDR3 nucleotides are TGCGCCAGCAGCCCGCGGGAGAATGAAAAACTGTTTTTT. This gives the protein CASSPRENEKLFF.

The rearrangement uses TRBV27 and TRBJ2-3, with 10 bases matching TRBD2. In germline, CDR1 is MNHEY, CDR2 SMNVEV (reference sequence). Losses at the gene ends were 5 bases for V and 4 bases for J; bases not matched to a gene: 9. The CDR3 has 16 residues. The chain's CDR3 is CASSTFSGGASDTQYF. Here the CDR3 DNA reads TGTGCCAGCAGTACCTTCAGCGGGGGGGCCTCAGATACGCAGTATTTT.

The chain links TRBV21-1 to TRBJ1-3. TRBV21-1 is recorded as a pseudogene. This CDR3 region has 16 residues. The CDR3 nucleotides are TGTGCCAGCGAAAGAGGTACGGGCGCCTCTGGAAACACCATATATTTT. Translating it yields CASERGTGASGNTIYF.

Comment on this clone: Other DNA sequences in this specimen translate into the identical CDR3. The genes are TRBV29-1 and TRBJ1-6; 7 nucleotides line up with TRBD1. The CDR3 is 15 amino acids. With 6 bases clipped from V and 0 bases from J, the junction kept 5 bases outside the gene matches. In germline, CDR1 is SQVTM, CDR2 ANQGSEA. Here the CDR3 reads CSVRTGYSYNSPLHF. The CDR3 DNA follows: TGCAGCGTCCGGACAGGCTACTCCTATAATTCACCCCTCCACTTT.

V is TRBV6-5 and J is TRBJ1-6; D gene unclear. Trimming shortened V by 2 bases and J by 7 bases, and 9 bases separated the two germline ends. The V gene's germline CDR1 is MNHEY and CDR2 SVGAGI. The CDR3 totals 14 residues. CDR3 amino acids: CASSYTGENSPLHF. Here the CDR3 DNA reads TGTGCCAGCAGTTACACGGGTGAGAATTCACCCCTCCACTTT.

The chain is built from TRBV9 and TRBJ2-7; no clear D gene. Trimming removed 0 bases at V and 0 bases at J, with 7 bases between. The CDR3 runs 14 residues. The germline V gene has CDR1 SGDLS and CDR2 YYNGEE. CDR3 in DNA: TGTGCCAGCAGCGTAGGGGGAAGCTCCTACGAGCAGTACTTC. This gives the protein CASSVGGSSYEQYF.